This T cell receptor (beta chain) was captured by sequencing in a study of blood T cell repertoires in COVID-19. Libraries were prepared by immunoSEQ multiplex PCR; TCRdb keeps only in-frame clonotypes and omits some of them. The sample lists about 64,000 clones, 80% to 90% occurring once. The specimen was peripheral blood. The receptor was isolated from a man in his forties or fifties with active COVID-19.

CDR3 sequence reads: CASSESVVDSATDTQYF. CDR3 coding DNA: TGCGCCAGCAGTGAGAGCGTCGTTGATTCAGCCACAGATACGCAGTATTTT. The genes are TRBV10-1 and TRBJ2-3; D is ambiguous. Trimming took off 2 bases at V and 2 bases at J, with 17 bases between the two ends. Germline V CDR1 and CDR2: WNHNN, SYGVQD (reference sequence). The CDR3 runs to 17 residues.